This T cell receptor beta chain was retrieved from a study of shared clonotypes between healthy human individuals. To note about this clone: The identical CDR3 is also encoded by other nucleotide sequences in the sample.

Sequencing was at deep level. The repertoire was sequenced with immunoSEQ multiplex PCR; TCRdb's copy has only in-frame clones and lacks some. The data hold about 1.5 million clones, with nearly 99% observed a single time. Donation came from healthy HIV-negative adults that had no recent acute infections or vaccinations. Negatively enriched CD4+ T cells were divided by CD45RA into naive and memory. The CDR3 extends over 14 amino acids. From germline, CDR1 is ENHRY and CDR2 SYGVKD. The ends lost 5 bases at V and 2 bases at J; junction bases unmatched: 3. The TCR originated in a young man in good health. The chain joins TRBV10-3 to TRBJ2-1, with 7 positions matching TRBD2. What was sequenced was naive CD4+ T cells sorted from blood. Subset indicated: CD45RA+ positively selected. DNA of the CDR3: TGTGCCATCAGTCCCGGGACTACCTACAATGAGCAGTTCTTC. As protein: CAISPGTTYNEQFF.